This note documents a single TCR beta chain sequence. This record belongs to a study of siplizumab effects on memory and regulatory T cells. Profiled with immunoSEQ multiplex PCR; TCRdb holds only in-frame clones, not every one. Here the sample spans 90,000 to 120,000 clones, over 90% being singletons. The source of this sequence is a human donor in good health. Sequenced: Tregs sorted from blood.

In nucleotides, the CDR3 is TGCGCCAGCAGCACGGGACATCTGACAGCAACTAATGAAAAACTGTTTTTT. Its protein product is CASSTGHLTATNEKLFF. The chain is built from TRBV5-1 and TRBJ1-4, with D possibly TRBD1 on 6 matching bases. This CDR3 spans 17 amino acids. Germline loops: CDR1 SGHRS, CDR2 YFSETQ. The V end lost 4 bases, the J end lost 0 bases, and 16 bases lay between the germline ends.